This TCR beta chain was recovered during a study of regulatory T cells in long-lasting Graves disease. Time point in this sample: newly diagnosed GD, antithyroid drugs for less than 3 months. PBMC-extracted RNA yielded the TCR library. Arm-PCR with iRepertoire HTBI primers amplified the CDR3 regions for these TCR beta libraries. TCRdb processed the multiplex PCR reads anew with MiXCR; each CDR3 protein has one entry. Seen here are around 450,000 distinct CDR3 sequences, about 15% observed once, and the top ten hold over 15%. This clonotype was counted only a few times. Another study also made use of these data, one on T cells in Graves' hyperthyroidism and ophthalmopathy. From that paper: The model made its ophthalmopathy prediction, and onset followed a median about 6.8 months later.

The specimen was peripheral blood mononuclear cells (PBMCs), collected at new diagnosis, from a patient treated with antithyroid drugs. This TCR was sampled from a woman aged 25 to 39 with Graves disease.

CDR3 amino acids: CASSQPGLAGGSLYSGANVLTF. The CDR3 DNA follows: TGTGCCAGCAGTCAACCGGGACTAGCGGGAGGCTCCCTATACTCTGGGGCCAACGTCCTGACTTTC. The V call is TRBV28, the J call TRBJ2-6; 15 bases are a match to TRBD2. With 5 bases clipped from V and 0 bases from J, the junction kept 14 bases outside the gene matches. Looked up from germline, CDR1 is MDHEN and CDR2 is SYDVKM. The CDR3 totals 22 residues.